One and the same sample provided the 9 T cell receptor beta chains below, sequenced in a study of blood T cell repertoires in COVID-19. Some clones are missing from TCRdb's copy, which holds only in-frame ones; the method was immunoSEQ multiplex PCR. The table lists over 150,000 clones, approximately 91% of them singletons. The sequenced material came from peripheral blood. The receptor set was obtained from a man between 18 and 29 years old with acute or convalescent COVID-19.

This clone has only one observation. This chain uses TRBV24-1 with TRBJ1-5; a weak D match, TRBD1 (5 bases). Trimming removed 8 bases at V and 5 bases at J, with 6 bases between. Looked up from germline, CDR1 is KGHDR and CDR2 is SFDVKD. The CDR3 sequence is 11 residues long. The CDR3 here is CATKGYQPQHF. The CDR3 DNA is TGTGCCACCAAGGGGTATCAGCCCCAGCATTTT.

The rearrangement uses TRBV11-2 and TRBJ2-7; D might be TRBD2 (6 bases). Trimming took off 8 bases at V and 2 bases at J, with 19 bases between the two ends. This CDR3 has 15 residues. Germline V CDR1 and CDR2: SGHAT, FQNNGV. The CDR3 sequence: CASSHPGLFPYEQYF. The CDR3 DNA sequence: TGTGCCAGCTCGCATCCGGGACTCTTCCCCTACGAGCAGTACTTC.

This chain links TRBV27 with TRBJ2-7, with TRBD1 identical over 8 bases. There are 12 residues in the CDR3. With 6 bases clipped from V and 2 bases from J, the junction kept 0 bases outside the gene matches. Per germline, CDR1 MNHEY and CDR2 SMNVEV (reference sequence). This chain's CDR3 is CASRTGAYEQYF. The CDR3 region has the DNA TGTGCCAGCAGGACAGGGGCCTACGAGCAGTACTTC.

The chain carries TRBV5-1 and TRBJ2-5; the match to TRBD1 covers 9 bases. The germline V gene encodes CDR1 SGHRS and CDR2 YFSETQ. Unmatched junction bases numbered 1, after V lost 3 bases and J lost 1 base. The CDR3 covers 14 residues. CDR3 nucleotides: TGCGCCAGCAGCTGGGACAGGGTCCAAGAGACCCAGTACTTC. It codes for CASSWDRVQETQYF.

The rearrangement links TRBV4-1 to TRBJ1-4; 7 bases match TRBD1. There are 16 residues in the CDR3. V dropped 0 bases and J dropped 2; count of bases not matched to a gene: 3. Germline loops: CDR1 MGHRA, CDR2 YSYEKL. The CDR3: CASSQEPTGTNEKLFF. CDR3 bases: TGCGCCAGCAGCCAAGAGCCGACAGGGACTAATGAAAAACTGTTTTTT.

The chain couples TRBV7-9 to TRBJ1-2; D is possibly TRBD1 (6 bases). Trimming removed 4 bases at V and 6 bases at J, with 9 bases between. The CDR3 consists of 12 residues. Per the germline V gene, CDR1 is SEHNR and CDR2 is FQNEAQ (reference sequence). This CDR3 is CASSSPGDGYTF. The CDR3 DNA sequence: TGTGCCAGCAGCTCGCCAGGGGATGGCTACACCTTC.

This clone was seen once. The chain links TRBV11-2 to TRBJ2-2; TRBD1 matches 10 bases. Losses at the gene ends were 10 bases for V and 2 bases for J; bases not matched to a gene: 19. The CDR3 contains 19 residues. In germline, CDR1 is SGHAT, CDR2 FQNNGV. The CDR3, as DNA: TGTGCCATCAGACCCGCACGTCGACGGGACAGGGGTAACACCGGGGAGCTGTTTTTT. This translates into CAIRPARRRDRGNTGELFF.

The chain is built from TRBV5-5 and TRBJ2-6; TRBD1 matches 9 bases. The CDR3 consists of 18 residues. Per the germline V gene, CDR1 is SGHKS and CDR2 is YYEKEE (reference sequence). V lost 0 bases, J lost 4 bases, and 8 bases stayed unmatched. Here the CDR3 DNA reads TGTGCCAGCAGCTTGGCCTCTGGGACAGGGTACGGGGCCAACGTCCTGACTTTC. The encoded protein is CASSLASGTGYGANVLTF.

The chain joins TRBV7-9 to TRBJ2-7, with D unresolved. This CDR3 is 14 amino acids long. V was pared by 5 bases and J by 0 bases, with 11 bases between. Germline V CDR1 and CDR2: SEHNR, FQNEAQ (reference sequence). The DNA for the CDR3 is TGTGCCAGCAGCCTCGGTCTACCCTCCTACGAGCAGTACTTC. This sequence encodes CASSLGLPSYEQYF.